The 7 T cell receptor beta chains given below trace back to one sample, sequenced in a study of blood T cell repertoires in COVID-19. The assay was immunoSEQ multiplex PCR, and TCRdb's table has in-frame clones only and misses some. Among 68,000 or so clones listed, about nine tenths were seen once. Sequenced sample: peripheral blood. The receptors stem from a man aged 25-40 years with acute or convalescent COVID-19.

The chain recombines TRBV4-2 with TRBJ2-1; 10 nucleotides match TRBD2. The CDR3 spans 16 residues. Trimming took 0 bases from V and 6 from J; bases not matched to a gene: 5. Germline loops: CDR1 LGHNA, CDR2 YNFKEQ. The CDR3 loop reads CASSQDMTSGSNEQFF. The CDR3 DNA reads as TGTGCCAGCAGCCAAGATATGACTAGCGGGTCCAATGAGCAGTTCTTC.

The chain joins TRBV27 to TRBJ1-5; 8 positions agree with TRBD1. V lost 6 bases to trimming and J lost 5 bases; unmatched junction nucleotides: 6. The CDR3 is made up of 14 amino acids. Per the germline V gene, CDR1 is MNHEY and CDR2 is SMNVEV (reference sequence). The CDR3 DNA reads TGTGCCAGCAGCAGGACAGGGTTTGATCAGCCCCAGCATTTT. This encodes CASSRTGFDQPQHF.

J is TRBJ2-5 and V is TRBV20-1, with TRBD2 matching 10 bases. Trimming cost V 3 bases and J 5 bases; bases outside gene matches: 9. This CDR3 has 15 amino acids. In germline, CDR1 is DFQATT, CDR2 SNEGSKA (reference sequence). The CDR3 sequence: CSASTSGRAGETQYF. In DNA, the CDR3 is TGCAGTGCTAGTACAAGCGGGAGGGCCGGGGAGACCCAGTACTTC.

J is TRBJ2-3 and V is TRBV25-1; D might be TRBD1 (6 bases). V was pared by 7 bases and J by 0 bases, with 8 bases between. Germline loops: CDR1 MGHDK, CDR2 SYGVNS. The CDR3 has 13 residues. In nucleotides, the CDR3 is TGTGCCAGCATGACAGGTAGCACAGATACGCAGTATTTT. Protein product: CASMTGSTDTQYF.

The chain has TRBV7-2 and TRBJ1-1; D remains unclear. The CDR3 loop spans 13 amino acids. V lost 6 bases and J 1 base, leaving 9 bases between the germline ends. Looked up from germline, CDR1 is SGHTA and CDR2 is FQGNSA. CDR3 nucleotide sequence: TGTGCCAGCAGTCGGAGGGAGAACACTGAAGCTTTCTTT. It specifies CASSRRENTEAFF.

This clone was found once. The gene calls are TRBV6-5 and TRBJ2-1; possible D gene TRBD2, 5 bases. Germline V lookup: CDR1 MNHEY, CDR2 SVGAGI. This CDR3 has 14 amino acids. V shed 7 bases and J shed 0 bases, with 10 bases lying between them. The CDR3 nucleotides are TGTGCCAGCAAGCGGTGGTCCTCCTACAATGAGCAGTTCTTC. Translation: CASKRWSSYNEQFF.

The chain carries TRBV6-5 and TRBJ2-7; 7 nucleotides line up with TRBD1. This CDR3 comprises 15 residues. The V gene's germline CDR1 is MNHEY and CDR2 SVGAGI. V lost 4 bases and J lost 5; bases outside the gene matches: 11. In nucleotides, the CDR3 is TGTGCCAGCAGTTCCCCCGGCAGGGGGATCAACGAGCAGTACTTC. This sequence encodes CASSSPGRGINEQYF.